What follows are 4 T cell receptor beta chains derived from one specimen sequenced in a study of blood T cell repertoires in COVID-19. Profiled with immunoSEQ multiplex PCR; TCRdb holds only in-frame clones, not every one. The data contain about 430,000 clones, roughly 88% of them seen just once; the ten biggest clones take up 0.97%. Input material: PBMCs or T cells enriched from blood (not recorded which). The source of these receptors is a woman aged 25-40 years with acute COVID-19.

The chain recombines TRBV4-3 with TRBJ1-4, with unresolved D. The V end lost 1 base, the J end lost 3 bases, and 12 bases lay between the germline ends. Germline CDR1 LGHNA, CDR2 YSLEER. The CDR3 extends over 16 amino acids. The CDR3 region is CASSQGPQAANEKLFF. DNA for the CDR3: TGCGCCAGCAGCCAAGGCCCGCAGGCAGCTAATGAAAAACTGTTTTTT.

This clone was recorded once. The chain has TRBV7-9 and TRBJ1-2, with D tentatively TRBD1 (5 bases). V was cut by 3 bases and J by 6 bases, with 20 bases left in between. From germline, CDR1 is SEHNR and CDR2 FQNEAQ (reference sequence). CDR3 size: 16 residues. CDR3 loop: CASSFSGGRLNNGYTF. The CDR3 DNA reads TGTGCCAGCAGCTTTTCCGGGGGGAGATTGAATAATGGCTACACCTTC.

The chain carries TRBV7-9 and TRBJ1-1, with D possibly being TRBD1 (5 bases). The CDR3 spans 15 residues. Germline values: CDR1 SEHNR, CDR2 FQNEAQ (reference sequence). Trimming stripped 2 bases from V and 1 base from J, with 11 bases between. Here the CDR3 DNA reads TGTGCCAGCAGCTTACTCGGGGGGGAGAACACTGAAGCTTTCTTT. Protein sequence: CASSLLGGENTEAFF.

V usage is TRBV29-1 and J usage is TRBJ1-2, with 7 bases that match TRBD1. Trimming took 6 bases from V and 0 from J; bases not matched to a gene: 10. This CDR3 region has 15 residues. The germline CDR1 and CDR2 sequences are SQVTM and ANQGSEA. The DNA of the CDR3 is TGCAGCGTACCCCCAGGGGGGACGGCTAACTATGGCTACACCTTC. Translation gives CSVPPGGTANYGYTF.